This TCR beta chain was retrieved from a study of cytomegalovirus exposure and HLA in healthy donors. Points from the study as a whole: The dataset shows that most TCR sequences were rare, while some public TCRs occurred in many donors. Through in vitro validation, three CMV-associated chains were shown to be specific for CMV antigens.

V lost 8 bases, J lost 0 bases, and 16 bases lay in between. This CDR3 is built from 16 residues. CDR1 is SNHLY, CDR2 FYNNEI, per germline. Comments on this clone: What it binds is not known.

Donors were drawn from the roughly 110-subject validation cohort, separate from the approximately 700-subject first cohort. Repertoires were generated with immunoSEQ multiplex PCR, while TCRdb's copy carries only in-frame clones and drops some. The sample has 150,000 to 200,000 clones, around 86% seen once. The receptor's source is a man aged 18 to 35 in good health and CMV-seropositive. The V gene is TRBV2, the J gene TRBJ2-2; D is perhaps TRBD2 (7 bases). The sample comprised PBMCs. This CDR3 reads CASQGRGAANTGELFF. CDR3 in DNA: TGTGCCAGCCAGGGCCGGGGGGCAGCGAACACCGGGGAGCTGTTTTTT. Full variable domain (missing parts from reference TRBV2 and TRBJ2-2): EPEVTQTPSHQVTQMGQEVILRCVPISNHLYFYWYRQILGQKVEFLVSFYNNEISEKSEIFDDQFSVERPDGSNFTLKIRSTKLEDSAMYFCASQGRGAANTGELFFGEGSRLTVL.